This TCR beta chain was obtained from a study of blood T cell repertoires in COVID-19. Germline V lookup: CDR1 MNHEY, CDR2 SVGAGI. The CDR3 has 14 residues. Between the trimmed V and J ends, which lost 6 bases and 1 base, there was a span of 9 bases. Profiling relied on immunoSEQ multiplex PCR, and the TCRdb table lists in-frame clones only, not all of them. The table includes fewer than 300,000 clones, about 87% detected once. This clone has only one observation. Participants came from 20 to 25 US areas, aged roughly 18 to 95 years. The sequence was collected from a woman aged 40 to 50 with acute COVID-19. The V call is TRBV6-5, the J call TRBJ2-2, with D perhaps matching TRBD1 (5 bases). The sequenced sample was PBMCs or T cells enriched from blood (not recorded which). In DNA form, the CDR3 reads TGTGCCAGCAGCACAGGACAGAACACCGGGGAGCTGTTTTTT. It is translated as CASSTGQNTGELFF.